This TCR beta chain comes out of a study of T cells after yellow fever vaccination. The study, taken as a whole, reports: FACS-sorted repertoires might harbor abundant contaminating clonotypes from the bulk population. Post-booster samples contained most primary-vaccination clones (more than 95% CD4, around 90% CD8).

V was shortened by 1 base and J by 8 bases, with 17 bases between the two germline ends. CDR1 is SGHTA and CDR2 is FQGNSA in the germline V gene. The CDR3 totals 15 residues. This clonotype turned up a few times. What it binds is unknown. Generation of TCR cDNA used 5'RACE template switching (which added a universal primer site and UMIs). Using its own MiXCR run on the 5' RACE reads, TCRdb lists one record per CDR3 protein. The sample lists 250,000 to 400,000 distinct CDR3 sequences, 4.1% occurring once. Sample: PBMCs, taken 5 days after the yellow fever booster vaccination. This chain links TRBV7-2 with TRBJ1-2; the D is unclear. This TCR derives from a man aged 18 to 29 who received the YFV17D yellow fever vaccine. CDR3 amino acids: CASSLETSISGGYTF. CDR3 DNA: TGTGCCAGCAGCTTAGAAACCAGCATCTCGGGGGGCTACACCTTC.